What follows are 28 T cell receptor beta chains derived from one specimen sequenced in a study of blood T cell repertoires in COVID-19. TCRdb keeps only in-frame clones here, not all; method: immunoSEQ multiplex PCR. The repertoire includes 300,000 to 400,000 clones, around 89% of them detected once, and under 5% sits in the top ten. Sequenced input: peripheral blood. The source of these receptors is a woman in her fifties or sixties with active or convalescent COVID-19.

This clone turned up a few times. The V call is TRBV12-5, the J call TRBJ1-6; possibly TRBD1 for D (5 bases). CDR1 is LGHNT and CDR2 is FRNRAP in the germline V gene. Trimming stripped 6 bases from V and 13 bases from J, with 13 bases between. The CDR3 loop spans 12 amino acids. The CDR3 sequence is CASGPNRGPLHF. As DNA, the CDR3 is TGTGCTAGTGGCCCCAATCGGGGGCCCCTCCACTTT.

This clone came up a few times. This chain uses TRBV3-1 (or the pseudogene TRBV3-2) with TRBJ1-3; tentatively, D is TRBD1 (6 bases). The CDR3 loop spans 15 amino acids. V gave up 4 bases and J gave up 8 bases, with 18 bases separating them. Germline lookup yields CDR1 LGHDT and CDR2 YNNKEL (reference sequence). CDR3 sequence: CASSPQGKTMDTIYF. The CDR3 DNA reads TGTGCCAGCAGCCCACAGGGTAAAACGATGGACACCATATATTTT.

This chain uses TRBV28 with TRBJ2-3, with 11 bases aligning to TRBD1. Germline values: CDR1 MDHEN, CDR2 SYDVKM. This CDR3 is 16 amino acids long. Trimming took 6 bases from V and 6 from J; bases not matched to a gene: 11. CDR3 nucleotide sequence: TGTGCCAGCAGCCGGACAGGGGGCTATGCACAGGATACGCAGTATTTT. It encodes CASSRTGGYAQDTQYF.

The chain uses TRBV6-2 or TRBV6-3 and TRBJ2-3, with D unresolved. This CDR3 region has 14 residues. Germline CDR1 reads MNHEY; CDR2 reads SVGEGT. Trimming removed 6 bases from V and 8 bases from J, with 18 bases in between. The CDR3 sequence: CASSRIELGVTQYF. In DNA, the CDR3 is TGTGCCAGCAGCCGCATAGAGCTCGGTGTTACGCAGTATTTT.

CDR3 loop: CASSREQGNIQYF. CDR3 DNA sequence: TGTGCCAGCTCACGAGAACAGGGGAACATTCAGTACTTC. The chain couples TRBV18 to TRBJ2-4; the match to TRBD1 covers 7 bases. This CDR3 comprises 13 residues. J lost 7 bases, V lost 4 bases, and 4 bases had no gene match. The V gene's germline CDR1 is KGHSH and CDR2 LQKENI.

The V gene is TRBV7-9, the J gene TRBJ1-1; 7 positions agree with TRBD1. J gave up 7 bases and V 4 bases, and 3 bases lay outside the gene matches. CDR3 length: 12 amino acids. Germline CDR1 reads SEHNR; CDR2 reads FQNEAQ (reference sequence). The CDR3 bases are TGTGCCAGCAGCTCACAGGGGAATGAAGCTTTCTTT. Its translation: CASSSQGNEAFF.

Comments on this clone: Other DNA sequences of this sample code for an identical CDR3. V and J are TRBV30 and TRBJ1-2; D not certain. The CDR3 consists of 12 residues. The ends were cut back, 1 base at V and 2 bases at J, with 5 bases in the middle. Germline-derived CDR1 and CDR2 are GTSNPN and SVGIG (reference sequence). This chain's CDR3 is CAWSGGNYGYTF. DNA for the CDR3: TGTGCCTGGAGTGGAGGGAACTATGGCTACACCTTC. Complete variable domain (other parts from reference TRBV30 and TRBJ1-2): SQTIHQWPATLVQPVGSPLSLECTVEGTSNPNLYWYRQAAGRGLQLLFYSVGIGQISSEVPQNLSASRPQDRQFILSSKKLLLSDSGFYLCAWSGGNYGYTFGSGTRLTVV.

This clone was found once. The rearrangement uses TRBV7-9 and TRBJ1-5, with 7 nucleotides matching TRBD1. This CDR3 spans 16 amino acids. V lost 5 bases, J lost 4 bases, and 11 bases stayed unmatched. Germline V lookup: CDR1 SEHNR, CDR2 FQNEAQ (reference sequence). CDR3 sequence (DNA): TGTGCCAGCAGCCCCGGGACAGTCCCCTCAAATCAGCCCCAGCATTTT. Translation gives CASSPGTVPSNQPQHF.

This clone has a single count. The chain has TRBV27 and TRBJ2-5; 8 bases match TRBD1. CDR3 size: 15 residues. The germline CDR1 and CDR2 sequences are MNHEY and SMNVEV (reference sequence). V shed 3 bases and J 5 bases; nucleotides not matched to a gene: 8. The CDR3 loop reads CASSFVGQGYETQYF. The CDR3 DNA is TGTGCCAGCAGTTTCGTCGGACAGGGTTATGAGACCCAGTACTTC.

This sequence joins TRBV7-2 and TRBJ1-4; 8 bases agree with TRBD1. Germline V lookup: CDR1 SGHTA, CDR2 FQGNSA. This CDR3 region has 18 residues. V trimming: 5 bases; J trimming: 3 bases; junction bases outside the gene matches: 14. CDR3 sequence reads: CASSPRQGAGLSNEKLFF. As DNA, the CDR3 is TGTGCCAGCAGCCCCCGGCAGGGGGCGGGGCTGTCTAATGAAAAACTGTTTTTT. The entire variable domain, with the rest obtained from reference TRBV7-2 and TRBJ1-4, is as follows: GAGVSQSPSNKVTEKGKDVELRCDPISGHTALYWYRQSLGQGLEFLIYFQGNSAPDKSGLPSDRFSAERTGGSVSTLTIQRTQQEDSAVYLCASSPRQGAGLSNEKLFFGSGTQLSVL.

CDR3 in DNA: TGTGCCACCAGCAGAGATAACAGGGCTCCCCACGAGCAGTACTTC. Translating gives CATSRDNRAPHEQYF. The rearrangement joins TRBV15 to TRBJ2-7, with TRBD1 as a possible D gene (6 bases). This CDR3 region has 15 residues. The V and J ends lost 0 bases and 5 bases respectively, with 14 bases between them. The germline CDR1 and CDR2 sequences are LNHNV and YYDKDF (reference sequence).

The CDR3 loop is CASGLGWAYGYTF. The CDR3 DNA follows: TGTGCTAGTGGTTTGGGGTGGGCCTATGGCTACACCTTC. The chain uses TRBV12-5 and TRBJ1-2; D not resolved. Germline V gene lookup returns CDR1 LGHNT and CDR2 FRNRAP. The CDR3 is made up of 13 amino acids. The V and J ends lost 1 base and 4 bases respectively, with 7 bases between them.

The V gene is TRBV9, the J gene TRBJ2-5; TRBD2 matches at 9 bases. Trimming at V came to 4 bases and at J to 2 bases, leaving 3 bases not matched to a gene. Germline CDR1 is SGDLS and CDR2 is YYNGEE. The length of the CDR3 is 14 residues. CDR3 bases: TGTGCCAGCAGCCCTAGCGGGGTACAAGAGACCCAGTACTTC. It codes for CASSPSGVQETQYF.

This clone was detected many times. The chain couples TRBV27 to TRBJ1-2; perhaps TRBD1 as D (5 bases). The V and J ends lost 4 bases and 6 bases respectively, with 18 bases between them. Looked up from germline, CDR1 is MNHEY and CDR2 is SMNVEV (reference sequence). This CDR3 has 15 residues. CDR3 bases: TGTGCCAGCAGTTATATGGGGGGTTCTGGGGATGGCTACACCTTC. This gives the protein CASSYMGGSGDGYTF.

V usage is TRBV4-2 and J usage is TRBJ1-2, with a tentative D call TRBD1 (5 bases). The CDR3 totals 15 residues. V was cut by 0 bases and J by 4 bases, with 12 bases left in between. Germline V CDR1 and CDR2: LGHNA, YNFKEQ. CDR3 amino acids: CASSQEVQGPYGYTF. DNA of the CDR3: TGTGCCAGCAGCCAAGAAGTTCAGGGCCCCTATGGCTACACCTTC.

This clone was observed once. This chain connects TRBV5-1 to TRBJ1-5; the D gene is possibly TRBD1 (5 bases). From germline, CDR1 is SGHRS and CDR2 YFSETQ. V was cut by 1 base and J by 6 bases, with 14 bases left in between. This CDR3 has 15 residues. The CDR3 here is CASSLTGIRGQPQHF. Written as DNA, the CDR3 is TGCGCCAGCAGCTTGACAGGTATTAGGGGTCAGCCCCAGCATTTT.

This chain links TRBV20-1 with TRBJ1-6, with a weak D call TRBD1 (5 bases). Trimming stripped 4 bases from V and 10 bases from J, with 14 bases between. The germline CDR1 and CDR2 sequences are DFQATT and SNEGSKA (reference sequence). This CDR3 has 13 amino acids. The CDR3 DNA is TGCAGTGCTACTGATGGGGGGGAATCACCCCTCCACTTT. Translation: CSATDGGESPLHF.

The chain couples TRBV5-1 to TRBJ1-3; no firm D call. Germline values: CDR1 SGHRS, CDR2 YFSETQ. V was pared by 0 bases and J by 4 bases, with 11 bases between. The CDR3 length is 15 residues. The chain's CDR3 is CASSLGGIEGNTIYF. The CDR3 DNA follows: TGCGCCAGCAGCTTGGGAGGCATAGAAGGAAACACCATATATTTT.

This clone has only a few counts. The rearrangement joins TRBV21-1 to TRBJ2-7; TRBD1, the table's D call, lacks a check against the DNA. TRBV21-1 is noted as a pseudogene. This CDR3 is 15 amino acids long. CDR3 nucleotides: TGTGCCAGCAGCCCCCAGCGGACAGGACCGTACGAGCAGTACTTC. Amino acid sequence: CASSPQRTGPYEQYF.

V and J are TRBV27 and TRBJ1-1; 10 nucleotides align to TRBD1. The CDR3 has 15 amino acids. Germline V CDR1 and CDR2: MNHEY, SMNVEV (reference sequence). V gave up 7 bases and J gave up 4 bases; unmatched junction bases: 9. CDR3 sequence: CASTPSGTGVTEAFF. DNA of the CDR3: TGTGCCAGCACCCCGTCCGGGACAGGGGTCACTGAAGCTTTCTTT.

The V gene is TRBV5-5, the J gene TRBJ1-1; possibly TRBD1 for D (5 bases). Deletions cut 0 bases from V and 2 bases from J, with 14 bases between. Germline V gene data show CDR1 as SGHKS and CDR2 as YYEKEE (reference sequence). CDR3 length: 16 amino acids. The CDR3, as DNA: TGTGCCAGCAGCTTGGCCCAGACAGCAAGAAACACTGAAGCTTTCTTT. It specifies CASSLAQTARNTEAFF. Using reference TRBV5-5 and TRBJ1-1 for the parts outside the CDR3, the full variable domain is DAGVTQSPTHLIKTRGQQVTLRCSPISGHKSVSWYQQVLGQGPQFIFQYYEKEERGRGNFPDRFSARQFPNYSSELNVNALLLGDSALYLCASSLAQTARNTEAFFGQGTRLTVV.

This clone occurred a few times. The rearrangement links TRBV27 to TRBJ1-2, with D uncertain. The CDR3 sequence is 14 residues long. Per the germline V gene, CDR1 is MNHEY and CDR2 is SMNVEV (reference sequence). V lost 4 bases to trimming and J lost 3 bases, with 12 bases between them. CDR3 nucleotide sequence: TGTGCCAGCAGTTCTGGACCGCGGGACTATGGCTACACCTTC. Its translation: CASSSGPRDYGYTF.

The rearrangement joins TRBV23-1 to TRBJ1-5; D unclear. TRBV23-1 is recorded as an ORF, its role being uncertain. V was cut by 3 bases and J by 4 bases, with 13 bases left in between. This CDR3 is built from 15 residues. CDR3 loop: CASSQGRKRNQPQHF. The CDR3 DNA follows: TGCGCCAGCAGTCAGGGCAGGAAAAGAAATCAGCCCCAGCATTTT.

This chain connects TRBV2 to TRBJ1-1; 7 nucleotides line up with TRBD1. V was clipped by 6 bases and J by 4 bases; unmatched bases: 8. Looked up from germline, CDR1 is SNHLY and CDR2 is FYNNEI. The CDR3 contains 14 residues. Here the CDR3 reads CASRKTGTFTEAFF. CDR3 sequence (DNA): TGTGCCAGCAGGAAGACAGGGACGTTCACTGAAGCTTTCTTT.

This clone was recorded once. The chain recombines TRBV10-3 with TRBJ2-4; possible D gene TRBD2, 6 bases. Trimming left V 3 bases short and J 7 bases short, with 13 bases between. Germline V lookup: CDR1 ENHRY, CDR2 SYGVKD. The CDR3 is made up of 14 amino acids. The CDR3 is CAISDTRERNIQYF. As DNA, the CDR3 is TGTGCCATCAGTGATACTCGGGAGAGGAACATTCAGTACTTC.

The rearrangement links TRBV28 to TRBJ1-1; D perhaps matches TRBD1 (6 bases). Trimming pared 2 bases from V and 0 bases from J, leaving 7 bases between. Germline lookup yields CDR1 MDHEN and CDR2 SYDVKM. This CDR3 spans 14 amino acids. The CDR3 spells CASSLTGLNTEAFF. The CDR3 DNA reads TGTGCCAGCAGTTTAACAGGGCTGAACACTGAAGCTTTCTTT.

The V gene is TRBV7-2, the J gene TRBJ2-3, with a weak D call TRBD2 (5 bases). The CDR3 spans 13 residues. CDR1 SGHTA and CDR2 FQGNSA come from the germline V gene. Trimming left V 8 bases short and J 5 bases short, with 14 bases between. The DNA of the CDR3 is TGTGCCAGCGGATTAGCGTCGGGAGATACGCAGTATTTT. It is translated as CASGLASGDTQYF.

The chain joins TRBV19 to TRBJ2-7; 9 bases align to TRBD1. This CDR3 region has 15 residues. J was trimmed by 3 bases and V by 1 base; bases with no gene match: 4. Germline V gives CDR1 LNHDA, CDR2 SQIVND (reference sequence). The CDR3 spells CASSIAGTGSYEQYF. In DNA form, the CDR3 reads TGTGCCAGTAGTATAGCCGGGACAGGGAGCTACGAGCAGTACTTC.